Only a few counts were recorded for the clone carrying this T cell receptor beta chain. No antigen is known for it. During its preparation, the TCRbeta library received unique molecular identifiers. TCRdb independently ran MiXCR on the PCR reads; one entry per CDR3 protein. The sample contains about 300,000 distinct CDR3 sequences, roughly 7.8% of which appear only once. This specimen comes from a study of T-cell reconstitution after alpha-beta-depleted transplantation in children. Study-level findings and limits: A year had passed since transplant, and T-cell counts and diversity by then came mostly from newly produced T cells. In patients about two months after transplant, alpha-beta T cells reportedly arose from several hundred expanded graft clones. Diversity of TCRbeta at day 60 was high in some patients, arising from surviving recipient T cells and thymic progenitors.

The TCR was taken from a female patient aged 2 to 10 who had a stem cell transplant for Fanconi anemia, so the T cells may come from the graft donor. This material consisted of peripheral blood, taken 360 days after TCRalphabeta/CD19-depleted stem cell transplant.

For the CDR3, the DNA is TGTGCCAGCAGCGGGGGACAGGGGAATCGGGGAGGTGGCTACACCTTC. It yields the protein CASSGGQGNRGGGYTF. This chain connects TRBV7-9 to TRBJ1-2; 10 bases fit TRBD1. This CDR3 has 16 residues. V was pared by 5 bases and J by 7 bases, with 13 bases of the junction left unmatched. The germline CDR1 and CDR2 sequences are SEHNR and FQNEAQ (reference sequence).